This TCR beta chain was sequenced in a study of cytomegalovirus exposure and HLA in healthy donors. About the study: A prior study identified some 100 million unique TCR beta sequences from roughly 180 million T cells. The study, taken as a whole, reports: Later analysis showed TCR association rates varying by HLA locus, highest for DRB1 and lowest for HLA-C.

A word on this clone: Its antigen is as yet unknown.

Germline values: CDR1 MNHEY, CDR2 SMNVEV (reference sequence). J was trimmed by 6 bases and V by 3 bases; bases with no gene match: 9. The CDR3 is 15 residues long. PCR employed 60 Vbeta and 13 Jbeta primers. The assay was immunoSEQ multiplex PCR, and TCRdb's table has in-frame clones only and misses some. The sample lists some 140,000 clones; approximately 79% were seen once. The receptor was isolated from a man in his forties in good health and CMV-seropositive. The rearrangement joins TRBV27 to TRBJ2-7, with 9 bases fitting TRBD1. Sequenced material: PBMCs. The CDR3 protein is CASSFLGQGFREQYF. In DNA, the CDR3 is TGTGCCAGCAGTTTTCTGGGACAGGGATTCCGCGAGCAGTACTTC.